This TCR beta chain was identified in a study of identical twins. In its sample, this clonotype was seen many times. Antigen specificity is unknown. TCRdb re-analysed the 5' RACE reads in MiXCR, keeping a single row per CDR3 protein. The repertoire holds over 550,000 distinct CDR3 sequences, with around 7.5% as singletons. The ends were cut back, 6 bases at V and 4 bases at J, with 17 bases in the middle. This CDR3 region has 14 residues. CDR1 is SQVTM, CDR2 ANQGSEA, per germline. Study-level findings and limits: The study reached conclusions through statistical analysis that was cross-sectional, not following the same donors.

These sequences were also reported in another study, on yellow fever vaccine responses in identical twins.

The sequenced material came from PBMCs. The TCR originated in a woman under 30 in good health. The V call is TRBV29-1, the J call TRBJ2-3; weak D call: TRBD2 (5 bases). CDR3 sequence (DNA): TGCAGCGTCGGGCCCACTAGTCTCTCAGATACGCAGTATTTT. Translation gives CSVGPTSLSDTQYF.